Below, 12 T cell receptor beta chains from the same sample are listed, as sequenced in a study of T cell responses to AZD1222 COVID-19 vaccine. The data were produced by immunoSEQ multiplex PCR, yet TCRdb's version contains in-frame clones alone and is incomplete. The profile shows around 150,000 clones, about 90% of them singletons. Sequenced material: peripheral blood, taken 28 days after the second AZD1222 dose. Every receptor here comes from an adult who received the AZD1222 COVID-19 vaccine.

The CDR3: CASSQSRRTNSPLHF. CDR3 in DNA: TGCGCCAGCAGCCAATCTCGGCGGACAAATTCACCCCTCCACTTT. This chain connects TRBV4-1 to TRBJ1-6; tentative D call: TRBD1 (5 bases). V lost 2 bases and J 7 bases, leaving 12 bases between the germline ends. CDR3 length: 15 amino acids. CDR1 is MGHRA and CDR2 is YSYEKL in the germline V gene.

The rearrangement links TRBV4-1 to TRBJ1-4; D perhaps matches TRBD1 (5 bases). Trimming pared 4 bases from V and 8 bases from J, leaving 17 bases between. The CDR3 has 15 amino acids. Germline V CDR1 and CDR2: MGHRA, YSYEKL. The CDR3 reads CASSPSHAGEEKLFF. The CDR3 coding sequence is TGCGCCAGCAGCCCTTCCCACGCGGGGGAAGAAAAACTGTTTTTT.

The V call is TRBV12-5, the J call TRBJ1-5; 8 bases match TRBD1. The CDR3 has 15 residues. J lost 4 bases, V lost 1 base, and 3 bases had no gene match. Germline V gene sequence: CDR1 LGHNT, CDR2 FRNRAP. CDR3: CASGLGDRWNQPQHF. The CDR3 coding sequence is TGTGCTAGTGGTTTGGGGGACAGGTGGAATCAGCCCCAGCATTTT.

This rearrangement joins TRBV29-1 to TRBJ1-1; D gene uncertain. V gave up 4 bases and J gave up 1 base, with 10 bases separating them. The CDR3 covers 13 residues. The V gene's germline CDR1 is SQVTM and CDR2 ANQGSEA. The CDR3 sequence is CSVASGKNTEAFF. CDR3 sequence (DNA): TGCAGCGTTGCTTCCGGAAAGAACACTGAAGCTTTCTTT.

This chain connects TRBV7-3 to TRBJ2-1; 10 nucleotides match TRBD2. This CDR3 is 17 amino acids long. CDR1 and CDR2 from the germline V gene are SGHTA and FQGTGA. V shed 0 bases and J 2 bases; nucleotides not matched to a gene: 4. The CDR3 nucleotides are TGTGCCAGCAGCTTAACGTGGAGCGGGGGGGCCTACAATGAGCAGTTCTTC. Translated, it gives CASSLTWSGGAYNEQFF.

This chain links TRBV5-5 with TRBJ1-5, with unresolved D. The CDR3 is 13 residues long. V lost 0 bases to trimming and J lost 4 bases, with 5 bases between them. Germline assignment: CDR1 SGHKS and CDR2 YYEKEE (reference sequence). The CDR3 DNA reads TGTGCCAGCAGCTTGGGAGTGAATCAGCCCCAGCATTTT. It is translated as CASSLGVNQPQHF. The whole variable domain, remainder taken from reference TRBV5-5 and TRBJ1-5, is DAGVTQSPTHLIKTRGQQVTLRCSPISGHKSVSWYQQVLGQGPQFIFQYYEKEERGRGNFPDRFSARQFPNYSSELNVNALLLGDSALYLCASSLGVNQPQHFGDGTRLSIL.

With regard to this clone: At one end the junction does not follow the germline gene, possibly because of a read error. CDR3 in amino acids: CASSAHRDRVAPDKIF. CDR3 bases: TGTGCCAGCAGCGCTCACCGGGACAGGGTCGCCCCCGACAAGATTTTT. The V gene is TRBV7-2, the J gene TRBJ1-3, with 9 bases aligning to TRBD1. CDR3 length: 16 residues. Germline V gene data show CDR1 as SGHTA and CDR2 as FQGNSA. The whole variable domain, remainder taken from reference TRBV7-2 and TRBJ1-3, is GAGVSQSPSNKVTEKGKDVELRCDPISGHTALYWYRQSLGQGLEFLIYFQGNSAPDKSGLPSDRFSAERTGGSVSTLTIQRTQQEDSAVYLCASSAHRDRVAPDKIFGEGSWLTVV.

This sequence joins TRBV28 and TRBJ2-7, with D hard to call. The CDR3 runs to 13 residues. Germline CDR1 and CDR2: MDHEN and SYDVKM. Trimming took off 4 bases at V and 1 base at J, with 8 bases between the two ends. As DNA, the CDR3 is TGTGCCAGCAGTTCGAGGAAGTCCTACGAGCAGTACTTC. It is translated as CASSSRKSYEQYF.

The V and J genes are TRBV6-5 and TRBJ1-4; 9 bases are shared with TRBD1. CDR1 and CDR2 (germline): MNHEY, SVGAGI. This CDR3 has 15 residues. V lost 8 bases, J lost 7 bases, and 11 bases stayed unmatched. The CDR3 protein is CASRRQGGIREKLFF. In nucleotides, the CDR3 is TGTGCCAGCCGAAGACAGGGGGGGATTCGTGAAAAACTGTTTTTT.

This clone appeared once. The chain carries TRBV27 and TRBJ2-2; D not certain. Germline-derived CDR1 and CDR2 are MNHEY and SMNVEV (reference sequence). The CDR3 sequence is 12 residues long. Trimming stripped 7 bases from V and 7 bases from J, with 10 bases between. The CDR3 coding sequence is TGTGCCAGCAAATTACCCCGCGGGGAGCTGTTTTTT. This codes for CASKLPRGELFF.

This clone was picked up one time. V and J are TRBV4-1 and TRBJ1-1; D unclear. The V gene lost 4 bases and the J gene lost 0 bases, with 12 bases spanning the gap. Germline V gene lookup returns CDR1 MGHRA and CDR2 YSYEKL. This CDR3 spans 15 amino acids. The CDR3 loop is CASSLSEDMNTEAFF. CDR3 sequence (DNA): TGCGCCAGCAGCCTCAGTGAGGATATGAACACTGAAGCTTTCTTT.

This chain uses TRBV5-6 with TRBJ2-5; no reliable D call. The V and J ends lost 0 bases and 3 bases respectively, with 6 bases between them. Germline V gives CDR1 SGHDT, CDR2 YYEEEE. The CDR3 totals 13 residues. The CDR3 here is CASSLDSKETQYF. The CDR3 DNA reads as TGTGCCAGCAGCTTGGACAGCAAAGAGACCCAGTACTTC.